This T cell receptor (beta chain) was recovered during a study of shared clonotypes between healthy human individuals. Overall study results and limits: Roughly 4.6% of naive CD4 clonotypes were common to several donors. Non-shared clonotypes showed lower generation probabilities than clonotypes common to all four donors.

The CDR3 sequence is 15 residues long. V lost 5 bases and J lost 2; bases outside the gene matches: 6. Germline CDR1 reads SGHAT; CDR2 reads FQNNGV. To note about this clone: Its matching antigen is unknown.

Subsets obtained from CD4+ cells comprised CD45RA+ naive and CD45RA-negative memory cells. Clones were sequenced by immunoSEQ multiplex PCR, and TCRdb holds only the in-frame ones, with some missing. The table has about 1.1 million clones, 77% seen once; the top ten hold 0.85% to 1%. The sample taken for sequencing was memory CD4+ T cells from PBMCs. As to subset: CD45RA-negative fraction. This rearrangement joins TRBV11-2 to TRBJ1-3; 7 bases agree with TRBD1. This TCR came from a young man in good health. Some clones in this sample may be carry-over from other donors' samples. For the CDR3, the DNA is TGTGCCAGCAGCCTACAGACAGGGACTGGAAACACCATATATTTT. This sequence encodes CASSLQTGTGNTIYF.